This T cell receptor (beta chain) was observed in a study of graft-versus-host responses after intestinal transplantation. Study at large: Every recipient had anti-thymocyte globulin induction and roughly three years of tacrolimus plus steroids.

Here immunoSEQ multiplex PCR was the method, and the copy in TCRdb shows in-frame clones only, minus some. The table includes 90,000 to 150,000 clones, 90% to 95% detected once. Study observations and caveats: Early post-transplant HvG declines were associated with peak circulating GvH clone levels. When patients had graft-donor T cell macrochimerism, their allografts held high graft-versus-host to host-versus-graft clonal ratios. Detected in recipient marrow were GvH clones, some of which were first observed in ileum or blood.

For this clone: The antigen is undetermined.

Germline V gene data show CDR1 as SEHNR and CDR2 as FQNEAQ (reference sequence). There are 15 residues in the CDR3. V lost 2 bases to trimming and J lost 3 bases, with 12 bases between them. This specimen consisted of unstimulated CD4+ T cells sorted from spleen or lymph node cells, obtained before intestinal transplant. This chain links TRBV7-9 with TRBJ2-3, with D possibly being TRBD2 (5 bases). The source is a human donor who received an intestinal transplant. The CDR3 nucleotides are TGTGCCAGCAGCTTATCCACGGGAATGACAGATACGCAGTATTTT. Its translation: CASSLSTGMTDTQYF.